This is a list of T cell receptor beta chains from one sample in a study of monozygotic twins with inflammatory bowel disease. From the 5' RACE reads, TCRdb lists one entry per CDR3 protein and no DNA. Found here are approximately 330,000 distinct CDR3 sequences; the top ten clones hold over 2%. The sequencing sample was made of blood. The source of these receptors is a human donor with ulcerative colitis or Crohn's disease, or a healthy co-twin of an affected twin (not recorded which). Both conserved end residues are part of each CDR3.

J gene | V gene | CDR3 protein
TRBJ2-6 | TRBV20-1 | CSARDASGTGANVLTF
TRBJ2-4 | TRBV20-1 | CSAKVTGGAFNIQYF
TRBJ2-3 | TRBV7-9 | CASVWGERDTQYF
TRBJ2-7 | TRBV7-9 | CASSPSFRDTFYEQYF
TRBJ2-2 | TRBV20-1 | CSARGPAGELFF
TRBJ2-7 | TRBV10-3 | CAISESSGASGTTVQYF
TRBJ2-7 | TRBV3-1 | CASSSHGQDYEQYF
TRBJ1-5 | TRBV6-6 | CASSLSGREPQHF
TRBJ2-5 | TRBV7-6 | CASSVERASTETQYF
TRBJ1-6 | TRBV12-3/TRBV12-4 | CASRTGGGWSPLHF
TRBJ2-3 | TRBV5-1 | CASSKGSGADTQYF
TRBJ1-2 | TRBV5-1 | CASSLAVGANYGYTF
TRBJ2-2 | TRBV11-2 | CASSYPTAPNTGELFF
TRBJ2-7 | TRBV28 | CASSLSRLAVGEQYF
TRBJ1-1 | TRBV7-2 | CASSSPDRGTEAFF
TRBJ2-2 | TRBV7-2 | CASSKNTGELFF
TRBJ2-5 | TRBV28 | CASKPTGALKTQYF
TRBJ2-3 | TRBV4-1 | CASSQGRVGADTQYF
TRBJ1-6 | TRBV7-2 | CASSLGLRTTNSPLHF
TRBJ2-2 | TRBV2 | CASSPGQYTGELFF
TRBJ2-1 | TRBV7-6 | CASSLGAGTTYNEQFF
TRBJ2-1 | TRBV6-2/TRBV6-3 | CASILIAGGLEALVHNEQFF
TRBJ2-1 | TRBV29-1 | CSGLGLARNEQFF
TRBJ1-1 | TRBV6-5 | CASSYAGTGSSEAFF
TRBJ1-4 | TRBV23-1 | CASSQSGQLVEKLFF
TRBJ1-2 | TRBV5-6 | CASSFTVADYGYTF
TRBJ2-2 | TRBV28 | CASSYGNPRTGELFF
TRBJ2-3 | TRBV12-3/TRBV12-4 | CASRLGLAGVDTQYF
TRBJ2-1 | TRBV5-5 | CASSETGAGYNEQFF
TRBJ2-5 | TRBV18 | CASSPLLGGETQYF
TRBJ2-1 | TRBV12-3/TRBV12-4 | CASSSSERYNEQFF
TRBJ2-1 | TRBV4-1 | CASSRVPSETNNEQFF
TRBJ2-7 | TRBV27 | CASSIVGQALGYEQYF
TRBJ1-6 | TRBV12-3/TRBV12-4 | CASSRTGHNSPLHF
TRBJ1-1 | TRBV10-3 | CAISESKQGVAEAFF
TRBJ2-1 | TRBV11-2 | CASSLVRSRVSEQFF
TRBJ2-7 | TRBV7-3 | CASSLDPLREQYF
TRBJ2-7 | TRBV4-1 | CASSQGQGSYEQYF
TRBJ2-3 | TRBV20-1 | CSARVQLTDTQYF
TRBJ2-7 | TRBV20-1 | CSASYRGLEPYEQYF
TRBJ1-6 | TRBV5-1 | CASSLTENSPLHF
TRBJ2-5 | TRBV4-1 | CASSQTVAGAQYF
TRBJ2-5 | TRBV20-1 | CSVGPSAQETQYF
TRBJ1-1 | TRBV5-1 | CASSQWTGNTEAFF
TRBJ1-2 | TRBV5-1 | CASSSGSGNRVLF